A selection of T cell receptor beta chains follows, all from one sample in a study of blood T cell repertoires in COVID-19. Here immunoSEQ multiplex PCR was the method, and the copy in TCRdb shows in-frame clones only, minus some. The sample contains about 400,000 clones, roughly 90% of which appear only once. The sequencing sample was made of PBMCs or T cells enriched from blood (not recorded which). Receptors were obtained from a woman under 40 who had recovered from COVID-19. CDR3s include the opening cysteine and the closing phenylalanine or tryptophan. The D gene is left open where the match is weak.

CDR3aa: CASSQGHHYSNQPQHF
j_gene: TRBJ1-5
v_gene: TRBV3-1/TRBV3-2
d_gene: .

CDR3aa: CASSAGTWVAFF
j_gene: TRBJ1-1
v_gene: TRBV6-1
d_gene: .

CDR3aa: CASSSVGGHARVFNYGYTF
j_gene: TRBJ1-2
v_gene: TRBV7-9
d_gene: .

CDR3aa: CASSPGREENTEAFF
j_gene: TRBJ1-1
v_gene: TRBV18
d_gene: .

CDR3aa: CATSRVGQGLNYGYTF
j_gene: TRBJ1-2
v_gene: TRBV15
d_gene: TRBD1

CDR3aa: CATRGGLAGEGGYEQYF
j_gene: TRBJ2-7
v_gene: TRBV10-3
d_gene: TRBD2

CDR3aa: CASSHDSTYEQYF
j_gene: TRBJ2-7
v_gene: TRBV13
d_gene: .

CDR3aa: CASSVGGGYTDTQYF
j_gene: TRBJ2-3
v_gene: TRBV6-4
d_gene: .

CDR3aa: CASSLLLLAGKSYEQYF
j_gene: TRBJ2-7
v_gene: TRBV12-1
d_gene: .

CDR3aa: CASTLTGTSYGYTF
j_gene: TRBJ1-2
v_gene: TRBV5-4
d_gene: .

CDR3aa: CASSPEGQSTPLHF
j_gene: TRBJ1-6
v_gene: TRBV5-1
d_gene: TRBD1

CDR3aa: CASSRYQTSTDTQYF
j_gene: TRBJ2-3
v_gene: TRBV7-9
d_gene: .

CDR3aa: CASSPLQGPQLYGYTF
j_gene: TRBJ1-2
v_gene: TRBV5-1
d_gene: .

CDR3aa: CASSLSQENTEAFF
j_gene: TRBJ1-1
v_gene: TRBV7-3
d_gene: .

CDR3aa: CASSEGLAGGGDEQFF
j_gene: TRBJ2-1
v_gene: TRBV9
d_gene: TRBD2

CDR3aa: CARTGDGYTF
j_gene: TRBJ1-2
v_gene: TRBV19
d_gene: TRBD1

CDR3aa: CASSSLHDWPETQYF
j_gene: TRBJ2-5
v_gene: TRBV27
d_gene: .

CDR3aa: CASSGGEKLFF
j_gene: TRBJ1-4
v_gene: TRBV12-3/TRBV12-4
d_gene: .

CDR3aa: CASSLVPPGEAFF
j_gene: TRBJ1-1
v_gene: TRBV5-4
d_gene: .

CDR3aa: CASSFRGDRSPLHF
j_gene: TRBJ1-6
v_gene: TRBV5-6
d_gene: TRBD1

CDR3aa: CASRRESSSYEQYF
j_gene: TRBJ2-7
v_gene: TRBV25-1
d_gene: .

CDR3aa: CASQGHPNQPQHF
j_gene: TRBJ1-5
v_gene: TRBV7-9
d_gene: .

CDR3aa: CSATGTNEQFF
j_gene: TRBJ2-1
v_gene: TRBV20-1
d_gene: .

CDR3aa: CASRYSGGLNTEAFF
j_gene: TRBJ1-1
v_gene: TRBV6-5
d_gene: TRBD1

CDR3aa: CASSFSVEQGELFF
j_gene: TRBJ2-2
v_gene: TRBV5-5
d_gene: .

CDR3aa: CASSAAGEAFF
j_gene: TRBJ1-1
v_gene: TRBV5-4
d_gene: .

CDR3aa: CASSYGTGATFF
j_gene: TRBJ1-1
v_gene: TRBV6-5
d_gene: TRBD1

CDR3aa: CASSLVGGIAKNIQYF
j_gene: TRBJ2-4
v_gene: TRBV7-8
d_gene: .

CDR3aa: CASSSQRQGSEQYF
j_gene: TRBJ2-7
v_gene: TRBV18
d_gene: TRBD1

CDR3aa: CASSASGGYNEQFF
j_gene: TRBJ2-1
v_gene: TRBV7-9
d_gene: TRBD2

CDR3aa: CASHTEPDTGDYEKLFF
j_gene: TRBJ1-4
v_gene: TRBV5-1
d_gene: TRBD1

CDR3aa: CASGGQGNGYTF
j_gene: TRBJ1-2
v_gene: TRBV19
d_gene: TRBD1

CDR3aa: CASAPHGLSNQPQHF
j_gene: TRBJ1-5
v_gene: TRBV6-5
d_gene: .

CDR3aa: CASSLWGLHGYTF
j_gene: TRBJ1-2
v_gene: TRBV5-6
d_gene: .

CDR3aa: CASSQSAVYEQYF
j_gene: TRBJ2-7
v_gene: TRBV3-1/TRBV3-2
d_gene: .

CDR3aa: CASSPRRGVNSPLHF
j_gene: TRBJ1-6
v_gene: TRBV11-2
d_gene: TRBD1

CDR3aa: CASSIRLAGGDTQYF
j_gene: TRBJ2-3
v_gene: TRBV19
d_gene: TRBD2

CDR3aa: CASSFDYARTSTDTQYF
j_gene: TRBJ2-3
v_gene: TRBV11-2
d_gene: .

CDR3aa: CASSQHQGATEAFF
j_gene: TRBJ1-1
v_gene: TRBV7-2
d_gene: TRBD1

CDR3aa: CASSKGGGPSYPQGNEQYF
j_gene: TRBJ2-7
v_gene: TRBV21-1
d_gene: .

CDR3aa: CASSDSGAAYNEQFF
j_gene: TRBJ2-1
v_gene: TRBV9
d_gene: TRBD2

CDR3aa: CASSLSKGINTEAFF
j_gene: TRBJ1-1
v_gene: TRBV27
d_gene: .

CDR3aa: CASSFERYNSPLHF
j_gene: TRBJ1-6
v_gene: TRBV7-8
d_gene: .

CDR3aa: CASSPRVSNQPQHF
j_gene: TRBJ1-5
v_gene: TRBV27
d_gene: .

CDR3aa: CSVEDPRDRNYGYTF
j_gene: TRBJ1-2
v_gene: TRBV29-1
d_gene: TRBD1

CDR3aa: CSASTGGPQNIQYF
j_gene: TRBJ2-4
v_gene: TRBV20-1
d_gene: .

CDR3aa: CASSPGAIEQETQYF
j_gene: TRBJ2-5
v_gene: TRBV3-1/TRBV3-2
d_gene: .

CDR3aa: CASSYSSLERGTEAFF
j_gene: TRBJ1-1
v_gene: TRBV6-5
d_gene: .

CDR3aa: CASSEGQANQPQHF
j_gene: TRBJ1-5
v_gene: TRBV6-1
d_gene: .

CDR3aa: CAISEKTAMNTEAFF
j_gene: TRBJ1-1
v_gene: TRBV10-3
d_gene: .